These 5 T cell receptor beta chains were all obtained from the same sample, sequenced in a study of blood T cell repertoires in COVID-19. The method was immunoSEQ multiplex PCR; TCRdb's version includes in-frame clones alone and lacks a portion of them. The table shows about 220,000 clones, with about nine tenths occurring only once. The source material was PBMCs or T cells enriched from blood (not recorded which). Receptors were obtained from a woman younger than 45 who had recovered from COVID-19.

V is TRBV5-1 and J is TRBJ2-3; 10 bases line up with TRBD1. Germline-derived CDR1 and CDR2 are SGHRS and YFSETQ. Trimming removed 4 bases from V and 6 bases from J; junction bases left unmatched: 8. The CDR3 runs to 15 residues. The CDR3 sequence is CASSPRDRGRDTQYF. CDR3 DNA sequence: TGCGCCAGCAGCCCCCGGGACAGGGGTAGGGATACGCAGTATTTT.

V and J are TRBV4-2 and TRBJ1-1; D possibly corresponds to TRBD1 (5 bases). Germline assignment: CDR1 LGHNA and CDR2 YNFKEQ. The CDR3 sequence is 14 residues long. Trimming removed 4 bases from V and 2 bases from J, with 11 bases in between. CDR3 region: CASSRRGLNTEAFF. The CDR3 DNA reads TGTGCCAGCAGCCGGAGGGGACTTAACACTGAAGCTTTCTTT.

The rearrangement joins TRBV4-2 to TRBJ1-2; TRBD1 aligns across 9 bases. Germline CDR1 LGHNA, CDR2 YNFKEQ. Germline trimming cut 4 bases from V and 2 bases from J; bases unmatched to any gene: 2. The CDR3 sequence is 14 residues long. CDR3 protein: CASSPGQGNYGYTF. For the CDR3, the DNA is TGTGCCAGCAGCCCGGGACAGGGAAACTATGGCTACACCTTC.

The gene calls are TRBV25-1 and TRBJ1-1, with 7 bases lining up with TRBD1. The length of the CDR3 is 13 residues. Germline loops: CDR1 MGHDK, CDR2 SYGVNS. The V and J ends lost 5 bases and 8 bases, in that order; junction bases with no gene match: 8. CDR3 residues: CASSLQGRSEAFF. The CDR3 DNA is TGTGCCAGCAGTTTACAGGGGAGATCGGAAGCTTTCTTT. Variable domain in full (rest from reference TRBV25-1 and TRBJ1-1): EADIYQTPRYLVIGTGKKITLECSQTMGHDKMYWYQQDPGMELHLIHYSYGVNSTEKGDLSSESTVSRIRTEHFPLTLESARPSHTSQYLCASSLQGRSEAFFGQGTRLTVV.

This clone was counted once. The rearrangement links TRBV7-3 to TRBJ1-4, with a weak D call TRBD1 (6 bases). CDR1 is SGHTA and CDR2 is FQGTGA in the germline V gene. V shed 1 base and J shed 7 bases, with 13 bases lying between them. This CDR3 is built from 15 residues. The CDR3 sequence is CASSLNAGGGEKLFF. The DNA of the CDR3 is TGTGCCAGCAGCTTAAATGCGGGGGGCGGTGAAAAACTGTTTTTT. The entire variable domain, with the rest obtained from reference TRBV7-3 and TRBJ1-4, is as follows: GAGVSQTPSNKVTEKGKYVELRCDPISGHTALYWYRQSLGQGPEFLIYFQGTGAADDSGLPNDRFFAVRPEGSVSTLKIQRTERGDSAVYLCASSLNAGGGEKLFFGSGTQLSVL.